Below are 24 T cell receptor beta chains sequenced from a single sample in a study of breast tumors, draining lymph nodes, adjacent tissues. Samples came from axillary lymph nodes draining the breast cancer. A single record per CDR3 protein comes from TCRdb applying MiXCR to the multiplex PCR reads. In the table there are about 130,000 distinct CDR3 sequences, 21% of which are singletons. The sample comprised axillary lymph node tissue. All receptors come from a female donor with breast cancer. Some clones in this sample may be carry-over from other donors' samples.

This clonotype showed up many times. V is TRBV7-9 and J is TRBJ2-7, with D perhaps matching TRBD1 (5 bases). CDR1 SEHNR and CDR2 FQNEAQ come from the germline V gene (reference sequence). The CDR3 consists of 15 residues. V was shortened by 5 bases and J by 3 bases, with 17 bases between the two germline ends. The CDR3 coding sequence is TGTGCCAGCAGCCAGAAATCCGCAGGGCGCTACGAGCAGTACTTC. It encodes CASSQKSAGRYEQYF. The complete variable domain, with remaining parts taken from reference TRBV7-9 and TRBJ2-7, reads DTGVSQNPRHKITKRGQNVTFRCDPISEHNRLYWYRQTLGQGPEFLTYFQNEAQLEKSRLLSDRFSAERPKGSFSTLEIQRTEQGDSAMYLCASSQKSAGRYEQYFGPGTRLTVT.

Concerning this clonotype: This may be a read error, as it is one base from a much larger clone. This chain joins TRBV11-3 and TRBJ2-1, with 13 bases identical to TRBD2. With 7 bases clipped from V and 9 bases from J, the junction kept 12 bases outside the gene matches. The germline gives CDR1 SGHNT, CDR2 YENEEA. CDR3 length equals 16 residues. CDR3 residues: CASTLDRLAGGGEQFF. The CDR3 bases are TGTGCCAGCACCCTAGACCGACTAGCGGGAGGAGGTGAGCAGTTCTTC.

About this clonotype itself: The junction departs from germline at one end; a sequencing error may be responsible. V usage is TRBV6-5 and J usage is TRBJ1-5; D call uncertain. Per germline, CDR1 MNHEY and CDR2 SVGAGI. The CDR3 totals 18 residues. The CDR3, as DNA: TGTGCCAGCCGTAGAACGGCCTCATATTGGAATAGCAATCAGCCCCAGCATTTC. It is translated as CASRRTASYWNSNQPQHF.

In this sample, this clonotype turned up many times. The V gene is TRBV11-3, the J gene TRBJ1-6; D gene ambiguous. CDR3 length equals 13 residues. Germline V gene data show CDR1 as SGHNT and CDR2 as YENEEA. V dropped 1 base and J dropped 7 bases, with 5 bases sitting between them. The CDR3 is CASSLGVNSPLHF. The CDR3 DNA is TGTGCCAGCAGCTTAGGAGTCAATTCACCCCTCCACTTT.

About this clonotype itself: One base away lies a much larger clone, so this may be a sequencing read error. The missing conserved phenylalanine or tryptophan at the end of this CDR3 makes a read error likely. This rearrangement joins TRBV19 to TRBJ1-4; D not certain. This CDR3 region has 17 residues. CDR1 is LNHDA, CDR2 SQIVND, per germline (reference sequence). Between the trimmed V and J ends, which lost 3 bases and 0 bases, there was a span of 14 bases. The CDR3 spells CASSIEKALTTNEKLFL. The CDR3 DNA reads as TGTGCCAGTAGTATCGAGAAGGCACTGACAACTAATGAAAAACTGTTTCTT.

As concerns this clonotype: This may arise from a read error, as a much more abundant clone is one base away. The CDR3 loop is CASSQADGATYGQYF. DNA for the CDR3: TGTGCCAGCAGCCAAGCCGACGGCGCGACCTACGGGCAGTACTTC. V is TRBV4-2 and J is TRBJ2-7; no definite D call. The CDR3 runs 15 residues. In germline, CDR1 is LGHNA, CDR2 YNFKEQ.

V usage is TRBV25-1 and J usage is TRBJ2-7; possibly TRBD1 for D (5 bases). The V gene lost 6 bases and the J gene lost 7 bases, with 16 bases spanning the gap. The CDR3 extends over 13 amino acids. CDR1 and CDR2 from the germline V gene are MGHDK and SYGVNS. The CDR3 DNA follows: TGTGCCAGCAGGGTGACAGCCACGGAGGAGCAGTACTTC. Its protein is CASRVTATEEQYF.

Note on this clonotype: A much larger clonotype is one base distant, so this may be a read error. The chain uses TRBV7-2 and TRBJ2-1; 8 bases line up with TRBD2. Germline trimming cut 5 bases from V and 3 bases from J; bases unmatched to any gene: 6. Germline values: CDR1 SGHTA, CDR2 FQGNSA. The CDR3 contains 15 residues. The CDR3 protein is CASSPGGGYYNEQFF. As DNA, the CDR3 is TGTGCCAGCAGCCCGGGGGGGGGCTACTACAATGAGCAGTTCTTC. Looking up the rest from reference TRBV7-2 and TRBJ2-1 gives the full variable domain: GAGVSQSPSNKVTEKGKDVELRCDPISGHTALYWYRQSLGQGLEFLIYFQGNSAPDKSGLPSDRFSAERTGGSVSTLTIQRTQQEDSAVYLCASSPGGGYYNEQFFGPGTRLTVL.

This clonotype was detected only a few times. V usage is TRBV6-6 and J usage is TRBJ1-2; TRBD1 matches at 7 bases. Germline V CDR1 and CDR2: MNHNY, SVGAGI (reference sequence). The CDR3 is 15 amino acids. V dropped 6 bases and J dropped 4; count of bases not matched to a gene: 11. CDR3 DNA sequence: TGTGCCAGCAGCCCGACTGGACAGGCCATCTATGGCTACACCTTC. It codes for CASSPTGQAIYGYTF.

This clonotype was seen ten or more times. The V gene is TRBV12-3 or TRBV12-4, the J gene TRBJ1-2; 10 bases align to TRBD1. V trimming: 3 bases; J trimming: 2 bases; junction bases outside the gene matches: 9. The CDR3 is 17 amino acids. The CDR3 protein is CASSFFPGQGPNYGYTF. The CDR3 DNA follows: TGTGCCAGCAGTTTTTTCCCGGGACAGGGGCCAAACTATGGCTACACCTTC.

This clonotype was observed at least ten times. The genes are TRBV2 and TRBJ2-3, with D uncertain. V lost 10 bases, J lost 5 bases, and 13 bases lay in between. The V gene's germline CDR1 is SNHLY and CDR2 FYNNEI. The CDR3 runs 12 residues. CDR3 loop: CATQGIGDTQYF. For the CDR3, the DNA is TGTGCCACCCAAGGTATTGGAGATACGCAGTATTTT.

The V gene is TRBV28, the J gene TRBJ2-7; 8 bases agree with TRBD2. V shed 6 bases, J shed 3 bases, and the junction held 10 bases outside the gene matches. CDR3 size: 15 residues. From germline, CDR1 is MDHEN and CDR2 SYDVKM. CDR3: CASSERGLGDYEQYF. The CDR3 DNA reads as TGTGCCAGCAGCGAGCGGGGGCTTGGGGACTACGAGCAGTACTTC.

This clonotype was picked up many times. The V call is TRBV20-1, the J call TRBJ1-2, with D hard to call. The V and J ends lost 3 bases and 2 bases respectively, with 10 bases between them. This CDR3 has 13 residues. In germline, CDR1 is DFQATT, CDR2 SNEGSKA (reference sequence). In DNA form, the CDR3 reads TGCAGTGCTAGGGCGCCAGACAACTATGGCTACACCTTC. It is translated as CSARAPDNYGYTF.

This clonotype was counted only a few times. CDR3 DNA: TGTGCCAGCAGCTTCCGACAGGGGACGAAAAACATTCAGTACTTC. It encodes CASSFRQGTKNIQYF. The chain has TRBV7-8 and TRBJ2-4; 8 bases map to TRBD1. The CDR3 contains 15 residues. Germline V lookup: CDR1 SGHVS, CDR2 FQNEAQ. The trim removed 3 bases at V and 4 bases at J, leaving 5 bases unmatched. The full variable domain, in which reference TRBV7-8 and TRBJ2-4 provide the parts outside the CDR3, is GAGVSQSPRYKVAKRGQDVALRCDPISGHVSLFWYQQALGQGPEFLTYFQNEAQLDKSGLPSDRFFAERPEGSVSTLKIQRTQQEDSAVYLCASSFRQGTKNIQYFGAGTRLSVL.

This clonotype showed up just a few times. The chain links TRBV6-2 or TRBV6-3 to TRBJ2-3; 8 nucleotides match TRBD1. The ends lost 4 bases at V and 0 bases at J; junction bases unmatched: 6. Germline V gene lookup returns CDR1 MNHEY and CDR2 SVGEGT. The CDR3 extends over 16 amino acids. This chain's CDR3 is CASSFLQGVSTDTQYF. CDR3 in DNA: TGTGCCAGCAGTTTCCTACAGGGGGTCAGCACAGATACGCAGTATTTT.

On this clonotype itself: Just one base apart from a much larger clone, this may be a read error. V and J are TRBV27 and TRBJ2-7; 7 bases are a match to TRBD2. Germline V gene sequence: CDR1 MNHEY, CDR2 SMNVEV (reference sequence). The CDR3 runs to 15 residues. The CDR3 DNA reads TGTGCCAGCAGTTTAACGGCTAGCGGAAACTACGAGCGGTACTTC. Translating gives CASSLTASGNYERYF.

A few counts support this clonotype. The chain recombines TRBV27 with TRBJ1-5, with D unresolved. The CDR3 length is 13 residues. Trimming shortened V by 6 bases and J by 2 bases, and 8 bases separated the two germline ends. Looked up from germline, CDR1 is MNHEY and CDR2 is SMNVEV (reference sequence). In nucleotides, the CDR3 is TGTGCCAGCAGGGGCTTCGGCAATCAGCCCCAGCATTTT. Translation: CASRGFGNQPQHF.

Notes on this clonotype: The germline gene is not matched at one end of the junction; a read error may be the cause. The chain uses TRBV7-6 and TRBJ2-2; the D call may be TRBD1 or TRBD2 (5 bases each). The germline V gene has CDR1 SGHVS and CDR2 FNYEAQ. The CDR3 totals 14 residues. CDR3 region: CASSSGPASGEPFF. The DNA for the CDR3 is TGTGCCAGCAGCTCGGGACCTGCCTCCGGGGAGCCGTTTTTT.

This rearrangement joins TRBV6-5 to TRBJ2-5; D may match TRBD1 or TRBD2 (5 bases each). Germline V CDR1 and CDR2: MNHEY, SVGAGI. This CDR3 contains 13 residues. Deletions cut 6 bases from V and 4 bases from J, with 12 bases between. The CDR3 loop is CASSRDSGETQYF. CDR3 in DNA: TGTGCCAGCAGCCGCGACAGCGGAGAGACCCAGTACTTC.

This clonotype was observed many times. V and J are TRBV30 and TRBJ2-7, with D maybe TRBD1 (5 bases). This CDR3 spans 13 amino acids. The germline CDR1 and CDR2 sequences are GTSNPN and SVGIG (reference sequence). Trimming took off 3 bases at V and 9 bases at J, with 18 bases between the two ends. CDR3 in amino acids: CAWRTPPRQGQYF. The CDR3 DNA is TGTGCCTGGAGGACCCCCCCTCGGCAGGGGCAGTACTTC.

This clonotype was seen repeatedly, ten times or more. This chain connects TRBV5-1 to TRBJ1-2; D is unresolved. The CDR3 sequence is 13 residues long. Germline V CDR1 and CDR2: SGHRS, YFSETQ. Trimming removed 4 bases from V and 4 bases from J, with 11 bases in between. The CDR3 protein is CASSHRETYGYTF. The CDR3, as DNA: TGCGCCAGCAGCCACCGGGAAACCTATGGCTACACCTTC.

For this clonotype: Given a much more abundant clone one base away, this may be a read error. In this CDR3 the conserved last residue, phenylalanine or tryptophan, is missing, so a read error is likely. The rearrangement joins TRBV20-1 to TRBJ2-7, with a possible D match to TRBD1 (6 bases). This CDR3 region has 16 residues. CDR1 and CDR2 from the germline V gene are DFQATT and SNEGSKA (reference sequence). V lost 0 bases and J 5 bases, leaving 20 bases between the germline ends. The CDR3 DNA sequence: TGCAGTGCTAGAGATTACGCGACAGGACAGAACCACGAGCAGTACTGC. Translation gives CSARDYATGQNHEQYC.

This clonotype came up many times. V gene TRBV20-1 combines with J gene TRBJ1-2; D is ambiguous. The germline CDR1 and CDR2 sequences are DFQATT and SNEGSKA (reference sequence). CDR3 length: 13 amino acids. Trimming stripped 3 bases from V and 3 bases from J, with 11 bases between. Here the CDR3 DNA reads TGCAGTGCTAGCCCTCAGTGGGACTATGGCTACACCTTC. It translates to CSASPQWDYGYTF.

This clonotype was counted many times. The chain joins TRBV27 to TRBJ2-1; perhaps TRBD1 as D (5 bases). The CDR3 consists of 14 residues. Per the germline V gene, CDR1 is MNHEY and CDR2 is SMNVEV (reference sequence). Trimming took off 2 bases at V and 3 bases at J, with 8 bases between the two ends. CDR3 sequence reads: CASSLTGVYNEQFF. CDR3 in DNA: TGTGCCAGCAGTTTAACAGGAGTCTACAATGAGCAGTTCTTC.